This TCR beta chain was profiled in a study of blood T cell repertoires in COVID-19. The CDR3 contains 15 residues. The germline gives CDR1 MNHEY, CDR2 SMNVEV (reference sequence). V lost 5 bases and J lost 0, with 10 bases in between. Per the original data handling: Reference gene primer amplification gave nucleated cell count estimates. Here immunoSEQ multiplex PCR was the method, and the copy in TCRdb shows in-frame clones only, minus some. V and J calls and clone size come straight from that table; D and trimming were deduced from the DNA. The data show tens of thousands of clones, roughly 84% seen once.

The V call is TRBV27, the J call TRBJ2-2; TRBD2 might be the D (6 bases). The source material was peripheral blood. The clonotype comes from a human donor in a cohort sampled during active COVID-19. The donor label of this sample is uncertain. CDR3 coding DNA: TGTGCCAGCAGTCGGAGGGGAACGAACACCGGGGAGCTGTTTTTT. This codes for CASSRRGTNTGELFF.